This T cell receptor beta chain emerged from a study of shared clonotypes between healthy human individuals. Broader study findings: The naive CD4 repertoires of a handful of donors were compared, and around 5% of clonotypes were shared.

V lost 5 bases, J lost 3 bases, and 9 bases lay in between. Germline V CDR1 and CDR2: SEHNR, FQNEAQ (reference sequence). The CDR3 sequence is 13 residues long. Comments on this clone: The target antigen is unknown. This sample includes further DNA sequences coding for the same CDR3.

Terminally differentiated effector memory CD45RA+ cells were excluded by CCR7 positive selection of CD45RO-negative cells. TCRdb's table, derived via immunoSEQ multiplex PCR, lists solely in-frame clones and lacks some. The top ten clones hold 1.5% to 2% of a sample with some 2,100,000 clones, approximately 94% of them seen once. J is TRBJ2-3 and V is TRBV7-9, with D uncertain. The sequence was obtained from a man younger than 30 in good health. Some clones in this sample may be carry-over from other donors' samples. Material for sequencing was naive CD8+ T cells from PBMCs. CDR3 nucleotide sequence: TGTGCCAGCAGCCCGACCTCTACAGATACGCAGTATTTT. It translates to CASSPTSTDTQYF.